Each of the 27 T cell receptor beta chains below was sequenced from the same sample in a study of blood T cell repertoires in COVID-19. TCRdb keeps only in-frame clones here, not all; method: immunoSEQ multiplex PCR. The top ten clones hold around a tenth of a sample with more than 200,000 clones, about nine tenths of them seen once. The material sequenced was peripheral blood. Receptors originate from a man aged 45 to 65 with COVID-19, enrolled during active disease.

V usage is TRBV12-3 or TRBV12-4 and J usage is TRBJ1-2; no clear D. This CDR3 spans 11 amino acids. The V and J ends lost 5 bases and 8 bases respectively, with 9 bases between them. The CDR3: CASSPGQGYTF. The CDR3, as DNA: TGTGCCAGCAGTCCTGGCCAGGGCTACACCTTC.

This clone came up once. The gene calls are TRBV15 and TRBJ2-7; D unclear. CDR3 length equals 18 residues. Trimming took off 0 bases at V and 0 bases at J, with 18 bases between the two ends. Germline CDR1 is LNHNV and CDR2 is YYDKDF (reference sequence). The CDR3 region is CATSRDRVGSVSSYEQYF. The CDR3 region has the DNA TGTGCCACCAGCAGAGATCGGGTAGGCTCGGTGAGCTCCTACGAGCAGTACTTC.

This chain links TRBV5-1 with TRBJ1-5; D is uncertain. CDR3 length: 15 residues. The germline CDR1 and CDR2 sequences are SGHRS and YFSETQ. Trimming stripped 3 bases from V and 7 bases from J, with 17 bases between. CDR3 nucleotides: TGCGCCAGCAGCTCAGGAGTGGGCGCGGGGCAGCCCCAGCATTTT. Translating gives CASSSGVGAGQPQHF.

The chain couples TRBV2 to TRBJ1-5; no clear D. Germline CDR1 and CDR2: SNHLY and FYNNEI. Trimming shortened V by 7 bases and J by 0 bases, and 19 bases separated the two germline ends. This CDR3 comprises 17 residues. The CDR3 here is CASTWTEAVGSNQPQHF. CDR3 in DNA: TGTGCCAGCACGTGGACGGAGGCCGTGGGTAGCAATCAGCCCCAGCATTTT.

The V gene is TRBV28, the J gene TRBJ1-5, with 7 bases aligning to TRBD1. The trim removed 8 bases at V and 4 bases at J, leaving 2 bases unmatched. This CDR3 spans 12 amino acids. The germline V gene encodes CDR1 MDHEN and CDR2 SYDVKM. The CDR3: CASLQGNQPQHF. The CDR3 bases are TGTGCCAGCCTACAGGGGAATCAGCCCCAGCATTTT.

The CDR3 DNA reads as TGTGCCAGCAGCGTATTCTCATCGACAGGGGGTAAAGACTGGGGCTACACCTTC. Residues: CASSVFSSTGGKDWGYTF. The V and J genes are TRBV9 and TRBJ1-2, with 9 bases identical to TRBD1. CDR3 size: 18 residues. The ends lost 1 base at V and 8 bases at J; junction bases unmatched: 18. Germline CDR1 and CDR2: SGDLS and YYNGEE.

This clone came up once. This rearrangement joins TRBV20-1 to TRBJ2-3, with 9 bases matching TRBD2. The germline CDR1 and CDR2 sequences are DFQATT and SNEGSKA (reference sequence). V lost 3 bases and J lost 5; bases outside the gene matches: 6. This CDR3 has 14 amino acids. CDR3 sequence reads: CSASEAGGKDTQYF. CDR3 nucleotides: TGCAGTGCTAGTGAAGCGGGAGGAAAAGATACGCAGTATTTT.

This clone was found once. The chain couples TRBV24-1 to TRBJ2-6, with TRBD2 matching 13 bases. The germline V gene encodes CDR1 KGHDR and CDR2 SFDVKD. The V segment lost 4 bases and the J segment 0 bases; nucleotides outside the gene matches: 5. The CDR3 loop spans 19 amino acids. This CDR3 is CATSDSTSGGASGANVLTF. Here the CDR3 DNA reads TGTGCCACCAGTGACTCTACTAGCGGGGGGGCCTCTGGGGCCAACGTCCTGACTTTC.

About this clone: This CDR3 is also generated by other DNA sequences in the sample. This chain links TRBV29-1 with TRBJ2-7; 7 bases align to TRBD1. Germline V gene lookup returns CDR1 SQVTM and CDR2 ANQGSEA. The CDR3 consists of 11 residues. V was pared by 3 bases and J by 5 bases, with 1 base of the junction left unmatched. Here the CDR3 reads CSVDRGNEQYF. In DNA, the CDR3 is TGCAGCGTTGACAGGGGGAACGAGCAGTACTTC.

The chain carries TRBV6-2 or TRBV6-3 and TRBJ1-2; 7 bases agree with TRBD1. The CDR3 extends over 15 amino acids. After removal of 2 bases from V and 0 bases from J, the junction contained 3 bases not matched to a gene. Germline V lookup: CDR1 MNHEY, CDR2 SVGEGT. The CDR3, as DNA: TGTGCCAGCAGTTACCTTGGGACAGCTAACTATGGCTACACCTTC. The encoded protein is CASSYLGTANYGYTF.

The chain combines TRBV6-5 with TRBJ1-1, with 7 nucleotides matching TRBD1. This CDR3 comprises 13 residues. From germline, CDR1 is MNHEY and CDR2 SVGAGI. The junction had 4 bases not matched to a gene; V was cut back by 6 bases and J by 3 bases. CDR3 coding DNA: TGTGCCAGCAGGCGACAGGGTTACACTGAAGCTTTCTTT. It yields the protein CASRRQGYTEAFF.

V gene TRBV7-9 combines with J gene TRBJ1-5; D ambiguous. The germline V gene encodes CDR1 SEHNR and CDR2 FQNEAQ (reference sequence). The CDR3 consists of 12 residues. The V gene lost 3 bases and the J gene lost 8 bases, with 8 bases spanning the gap. CDR3 in amino acids: CASSFLVEPQHF. CDR3 sequence (DNA): TGTGCCAGCAGCTTTTTAGTCGAGCCCCAGCATTTT. The whole variable domain, remainder taken from reference TRBV7-9 and TRBJ1-5, is DTGVSQNPRHKITKRGQNVTFRCDPISEHNRLYWYRQTLGQGPEFLTYFQNEAQLEKSRLLSDRFSAERPKGSFSTLEIQRTEQGDSAMYLCASSFLVEPQHFGDGTRLSIL.

The chain joins TRBV5-1 to TRBJ2-3; TRBD1 might be the D (7 bases). Trimming shortened V by 5 bases and J by 6 bases, and 13 bases separated the two germline ends. In germline, CDR1 is SGHRS, CDR2 YFSETQ. CDR3 length: 13 amino acids. CDR3 in DNA: TGCGCCAGCAGTGTCCAGGGGGGCGATACGCAGTATTTT. This sequence encodes CASSVQGGDTQYF.

The chain couples TRBV7-8 to TRBJ1-2; 7 bases agree with TRBD1. The CDR3 has 15 residues. With 0 bases clipped from V and 6 bases from J, the junction kept 7 bases outside the gene matches. Germline CDR1 reads SGHVS; CDR2 reads FQNEAQ. CDR3 sequence: CASSLAIGDRDGYTF. CDR3 sequence (DNA): TGTGCCAGCAGCTTAGCAATCGGTGACAGGGATGGCTACACCTTC.

V is TRBV6-5 and J is TRBJ1-2; D unclear. CDR3 length: 11 amino acids. V was clipped by 10 bases and J by 4 bases, with 10 bases between them. CDR1 and CDR2 (germline): MNHEY, SVGAGI. CDR3 residues: CAIRSGYGYTF. The DNA of the CDR3 is TGTGCCATCCGATCGGGCTATGGCTACACCTTC.

This clone is judged medium-sized. The V and J genes are TRBV7-9 and TRBJ2-1; TRBD2 matches at 10 bases. J gave up 8 bases and V 5 bases, and 3 bases lay outside the gene matches. Germline V gene data show CDR1 as SEHNR and CDR2 as FQNEAQ (reference sequence). This CDR3 has 13 residues. The CDR3 region is CASSVLAGDEQFF. In DNA form, the CDR3 reads TGTGCCAGCAGCGTCCTAGCGGGAGATGAGCAGTTCTTC.

The chain recombines TRBV18 with TRBJ1-5, with 9 bases aligning to TRBD1. The germline CDR1 and CDR2 sequences are KGHSH and LQKENI. With V trimmed by 2 bases and J by 3 bases, 5 bases remained unmatched. The CDR3 extends over 16 amino acids. The CDR3 reads CASSPGTGRVNQPQHF. CDR3 nucleotides: TGTGCCAGCTCACCAGGGACAGGGAGGGTCAATCAGCCCCAGCATTTT.

The V and J genes are TRBV30 and TRBJ2-2, with D maybe TRBD1 (5 bases). Germline CDR1 is GTSNPN and CDR2 is SVGIG (reference sequence). The CDR3 covers 13 residues. V gave up 3 bases and J gave up 2 bases, with 7 bases separating them. CDR3 residues: CAWSGQNTGELFF. CDR3 in DNA: TGTGCCTGGAGCGGACAAAACACCGGGGAGCTGTTTTTT.

V gene TRBV5-1 combines with J gene TRBJ2-2, with 11 bases lining up with TRBD1. In germline, CDR1 is SGHRS, CDR2 YFSETQ. The length of the CDR3 is 15 residues. The ends lost 4 bases at V and 3 bases at J; junction bases unmatched: 2. CDR3 region: CASSTGQGDTGELFF. CDR3 nucleotide sequence: TGCGCCAGCAGCACGGGACAGGGGGACACCGGGGAGCTGTTTTTT.

The V and J genes are TRBV28 and TRBJ1-1; the D is unclear. Per germline, CDR1 MDHEN and CDR2 SYDVKM. Trimming shortened V by 5 bases and J by 7 bases, and 8 bases separated the two germline ends. The CDR3 extends over 11 amino acids. The CDR3 spells CASSEALEAFF. DNA for the CDR3: TGTGCCAGCAGTGAGGCCCTTGAAGCTTTCTTT.

The chain joins TRBV24-1 to TRBJ1-4; TRBD1 matches 8 bases. Unmatched junction bases numbered 16, after V lost 4 bases and J lost 4 bases. Looked up from germline, CDR1 is KGHDR and CDR2 is SFDVKD. The CDR3 is 19 residues long. CDR3 residues: CATSEPDRVKRLYNEKLFF. The CDR3 DNA follows: TGTGCCACCAGTGAGCCGGACAGGGTAAAAAGACTTTATAATGAAAAACTGTTTTTT.

The J gene is TRBJ2-7, the V gene TRBV6-2 or TRBV6-3, with TRBD2 identical over 10 bases. The CDR3 covers 12 residues. In germline, CDR1 is MNHEY, CDR2 SVGEGT. Trimming cost V 2 bases and J 10 bases; bases outside gene matches: 2. The CDR3 protein is CASSYQRGGQYF. The CDR3 region has the DNA TGTGCCAGCAGTTACCAGCGGGGGGGTCAGTACTTC.

The rearrangement links TRBV7-5 to TRBJ1-5; the DNA was not compared with TRBD1, the D call given in the table. TRBV7-5 is recorded as a pseudogene. The CDR3 is 16 amino acids. The CDR3, as DNA: TGTGTCAGGGCGACAGGGACCCATGATAGCAATCAGCCCCAGCATTTT. Translating gives CVRATGTHDSNQPQHF.

The chain carries TRBV6-5 and TRBJ1-3, with TRBD1 matching 9 bases. Germline V gene data show CDR1 as MNHEY and CDR2 as SVGAGI. After removal of 5 bases from V and 8 bases from J, the junction contained 10 bases not matched to a gene. The CDR3 covers 15 residues. CDR3: CASSKGDREVDTIYF. The CDR3 bases are TGTGCCAGCAGTAAGGGGGACAGGGAGGTGGACACCATATATTTT.

The chain couples TRBV5-6 to TRBJ2-1, with a weak D call TRBD2 (6 bases). The CDR3 runs 15 residues. Germline CDR1 reads SGHDT; CDR2 reads YYEEEE. The V and J ends lost 4 bases and 0 bases respectively, with 11 bases between them. The CDR3 coding sequence is TGTGCCAGCAGCCCGGGGACTGCCTCCTACAATGAGCAGTTCTTC. Translation gives CASSPGTASYNEQFF. Variable domain in full (rest from reference TRBV5-6 and TRBJ2-1): DAGVTQSPTHLIKTRGQQVTLRCSPKSGHDTVSWYQQALGQGPQFIFQYYEEEERQRGNFPDRFSGHQFPNYSSELNVNALLLGDSALYLCASSPGTASYNEQFFGPGTRLTVL.

V usage is TRBV7-3 and J usage is TRBJ1-1; unclear D gene. Per the germline V gene, CDR1 is SGHTA and CDR2 is FQGTGA. This CDR3 is 13 amino acids long. Trimming shortened V by 2 bases and J by 1 base, and 5 bases separated the two germline ends. CDR3 sequence: CASSLEENTEAFF. Written as DNA, the CDR3 is TGTGCCAGCAGCTTAGAGGAGAACACTGAAGCTTTCTTT.

The chain carries TRBV20-1 and TRBJ2-1; no reliable D call. V lost 3 bases and J 3 bases, leaving 12 bases between the germline ends. CDR1 is DFQATT, CDR2 SNEGSKA, per germline (reference sequence). The CDR3 covers 14 residues. The DNA for the CDR3 is TGCAGTGCTAGTTTGGTAGTACGCTACAATGAGCAGTTCTTC. This encodes CSASLVVRYNEQFF.